Listed below are T cell receptor beta chains from one sample, sequenced in a study of T cell responses to AZD1222 COVID-19 vaccine. Clones were sequenced by immunoSEQ multiplex PCR, and TCRdb holds only the in-frame ones, with some missing. The top ten hold approximately 4.8% of the sample, which has about 110,000 clones, around 90% seen once. The material sequenced was peripheral blood, taken 28 days after the second AZD1222 dose. The source of these receptors is an adult who received the AZD1222 COVID-19 vaccine. Both conserved end residues are part of each CDR3. The D gene is left open where the match is weak. Not every row has a clone size; where given, it reads once, few, many or a size class.

d_call clone_size j_call v_call cdr3_nt cdr3_aa
- - TRBJ2-2 TRBV6-1 TGTGCCAGCAGTGAAGCGGAGTCCGGGGAGCTGTTTTTT CASSEAESGELFF
- - TRBJ2-2 TRBV4-3 TGCGCCAGCAGCCAAGAAAACACCGGGGAGCTGTTTTTT CASSQENTGELFF
- - TRBJ1-5 TRBV30 TGTGCCTGGAGTGTACAGAATAGCAATCAGCCCCAGCATTTT CAWSVQNSNQPQHF
- - TRBJ1-4 TRBV6-1 TGTGCCAGCAGTGAAGCAACGGGGGGCACCGAAAAACTGTTTTTT CASSEATGGTEKLFF
- few TRBJ1-2 TRBV19 TGTGCCAGTAGTATAGAACGAGGGAACTATGGCTACACCTTC CASSIERGNYGYTF
- - TRBJ1-2 TRBV12-3/TRBV12-4 TGTGCCAGCAGCGTTGACAGGAACTATGGCTACACCTTC CASSVDRNYGYTF
TRBD1 - TRBJ2-1 TRBV19 TGTGCCAGTACTGGGACAGCCTACAATGAGCAGTTCTTC CASTGTAYNEQFF
- few TRBJ2-3 TRBV25-1 TGTGCCAGCAGTGAGGGGGACTGGGGAAGCACAGATACGCAGTATTTT CASSEGDWGSTDTQYF
TRBD1 - TRBJ1-2 TRBV28 TGTGCCACCATGACAGGGGGCGCGTATGGCTACACCTTC CATMTGGAYGYTF
TRBD2 - TRBJ2-1 TRBV18 TGTGCCAGCTCACCACCGGTCTTGCGCGGGGGGGCCCCCTCCTACAATGAGCAGTTCTTC CASSPPVLRGGAPSYNEQFF
- - TRBJ1-1 TRBV4-1 TGCGCCAGCAGCCAAGTGTATCGGGGTACTGAAGCTTTCTTT CASSQVYRGTEAFF
- - TRBJ2-2 TRBV6-5 TGTGCCAGCAGTCAACCAGGGGTAGCCGGGGAGCTGTTTTTT CASSQPGVAGELFF
- - TRBJ1-2 TRBV30 TGTGCCTGGAGTGTTGGTCTGGAGAACGGCTACACCTTC CAWSVGLENGYTF
- - TRBJ1-4 TRBV7-2 TGTGCCAGCAGCTCGCAGAGCTCGACTAATGAAAAACTGTTTTTT CASSSQSSTNEKLFF
- - TRBJ2-1 TRBV29-1 TGCAGCGCCCGGATCGGGGTAGGTGAGCAGTTCTTC CSARIGVGEQFF
- few TRBJ2-7 TRBV11-2 TGTGCCAGCAAAAGTGGGGGCAGGGTCGAGCAGTACTTC CASKSGGRVEQYF
- - TRBJ2-2 TRBV5-5 TGTGCCAGCAGCTTGGATGGGGCCAACACCGGGGAGCTGTTTTTT CASSLDGANTGELFF
- - TRBJ2-5 TRBV11-3 TGTGCCAGCAGCTTAGGAGGGGCACAAGAGACCCAGTACTTC CASSLGGAQETQYF
- - TRBJ2-1 TRBV7-9 TGTGCCAGCAGCTTAGGGGGCCGGTACAATGAGCAGTTCTTC CASSLGGRYNEQFF
TRBD1 - TRBJ2-3 TRBV25-1 TGTGCCAGCAGTGAATGGGACAGGACAGATACGCAGTATTTT CASSEWDRTDTQYF
- - TRBJ1-6 TRBV18 TGTGCCAGCTCACCAAGCACGGGCGCCAATTCACCCCTCCACTTT CASSPSTGANSPLHF
- - TRBJ2-5 TRBV18 TGTGCCAGCTCACCGAACCAAGAGACCCAGTACTTC CASSPNQETQYF
- - TRBJ2-1 TRBV6-5 TGTGCCAGCAGAGTAGGAGACGTGCAGTTCTTC CASRVGDVQFF
- once TRBJ2-7 TRBV12-3/TRBV12-4 TGTGCCAGCAGTCCCCAGGGTGAGGAGCAGTACTTC CASSPQGEEQYF
- once TRBJ2-3 TRBV12-5 TGTGCTAGTGGTTTTACTAGGACGGCCACTAGCACAGATACGCAGTATTTT CASGFTRTATSTDTQYF
TRBD1 - TRBJ2-7 TRBV7-6 TGTGCCAGCAGCTTAGAGGGGACAGACTCCTACGAGCAGTACTTC CASSLEGTDSYEQYF
- - TRBJ1-2 TRBV4-1 TGCGCCAGCAGCCAAGGGGTGGTAGCTAACTATGGCTACACCTTC CASSQGVVANYGYTF
- once TRBJ2-3 TRBV2 TGTGCCAGCAGGAAGGGTTACACAGATACGCAGTATTTT CASRKGYTDTQYF
- - TRBJ2-2 TRBV7-2 TGTGCCAGCAGCGTACCGGTCGATCGGGGCGGGGAGCTGTTTTTT CASSVPVDRGGELFF
- once TRBJ1-5 TRBV28 TGTGCCAGCAGCCGGGGGAGTCATAGCAATCAGCCCCAGCATTTT CASSRGSHSNQPQHF
- - TRBJ1-2 TRBV5-8 TGTGCCAGCAGCCCCGGGCAGGGCAACTATGGCTACACCTTC CASSPGQGNYGYTF